The 27 T cell receptor beta chains in this list originate from one sample, sequenced in a study of blood T cell repertoires in COVID-19. The protocol was immunoSEQ multiplex PCR, while the TCRdb copy is restricted to in-frame clones and leaves out a portion. The top ten clones hold 6.5% of a sample with approximately 100,000 clones, around 90% of them seen once. The sample comprised peripheral blood. All receptors come from a woman aged 60-70 years with acute or convalescent COVID-19.

The rearrangement joins TRBV6-6 to TRBJ2-1, with D possibly TRBD2 on 7 matching bases. V was pared by 6 bases and J by 8 bases, with 20 bases between. The germline V gene encodes CDR1 MNHNY and CDR2 SVGAGI (reference sequence). The CDR3 covers 15 residues. Written as DNA, the CDR3 is TGTGCCAGCAGACCTGGGGGCGGGAGTAGCCATGAGCAGTTCTTC. The encoded protein is CASRPGGGSSHEQFF.

This chain connects TRBV18 to TRBJ1-5; 7 bases map to TRBD1. V was pared by 1 base and J by 11 bases, with 11 bases of the junction left unmatched. The CDR3 is 15 residues long. Per germline, CDR1 KGHSH and CDR2 LQKENI. The CDR3 sequence: CASSPLGQRPLAQHF. DNA of the CDR3: TGTGCCAGCTCACCACTGGGACAGAGGCCTCTGGCCCAGCATTTT.

Points on this clone: Other nucleotide sequences in the sample specify the same CDR3. The rearrangement uses TRBV10-3 and TRBJ2-3; 7 bases map to TRBD2. The CDR3 spans 17 residues. V gave up 3 bases and J gave up 2 bases; unmatched junction bases: 11. The germline CDR1 and CDR2 sequences are ENHRY and SYGVKD. CDR3 bases: TGTGCCATCAGTGAATTAGGCCTAGCGGTATCCACAGATACGCAGTATTTT. This gives the protein CAISELGLAVSTDTQYF.

The chain has TRBV5-4 and TRBJ2-5; D is undetermined. CDR1 and CDR2 (germline): SGHNT, YYREEE (reference sequence). The length of the CDR3 is 15 residues. Trimming removed 4 bases from V and 2 bases from J, with 15 bases in between. DNA for the CDR3: TGTGCCAGCAGCCCCGGAGAGAGCTTTCAAGAGACCCAGTACTTC. Its protein is CASSPGESFQETQYF.

V usage is TRBV6-5 and J usage is TRBJ1-5; 7 bases line up with TRBD1. The CDR3 sequence is 14 residues long. Germline lookup yields CDR1 MNHEY and CDR2 SVGAGI. After removal of 8 bases from V and 2 bases from J, the junction contained 6 bases not matched to a gene. The CDR3 bases are TGTGCCAGCGGTAGAACAGGGGGCAATCAGCCCCAGCATTTT. It translates to CASGRTGGNQPQHF.

This clone was recorded once. CDR3 sequence reads: CASSQAGRLNEQFF. Written as DNA, the CDR3 is TGTGCCAGCAGCCAAGCGGGACGGTTAAATGAGCAGTTCTTC. The V gene is TRBV7-3, the J gene TRBJ2-1; 7 bases fit TRBD2. From germline, CDR1 is SGHTA and CDR2 FQGTGA. V lost 5 bases and J lost 7; bases outside the gene matches: 8. The CDR3 runs 14 residues.

V is TRBV27 and J is TRBJ1-1, with 9 bases identical to TRBD1. V trimming: 5 bases; J trimming: 7 bases; junction bases outside the gene matches: 5. This CDR3 comprises 13 residues. CDR1 MNHEY and CDR2 SMNVEV come from the germline V gene (reference sequence). The CDR3, as DNA: TGTGCCAGCAGTAGACAGGGGGGGGTTGAAGCTTTCTTT. This encodes CASSRQGGVEAFF.

V and J are TRBV7-9 and TRBJ1-1; D is ambiguous. This CDR3 comprises 16 residues. Trimming removed 1 base at V and 6 bases at J, with 18 bases between. The V gene's germline CDR1 is SEHNR and CDR2 FQNEAQ (reference sequence). CDR3: CASSLDLIASLAEAFF. The CDR3 nucleotides read TGTGCCAGCAGCTTAGACTTAATCGCATCCCTGGCTGAAGCTTTCTTT.

The chain uses TRBV5-1 and TRBJ2-2; no firm D call. V was shortened by 7 bases and J by 4 bases, with 8 bases between the two germline ends. Germline-derived CDR1 and CDR2 are SGHRS and YFSETQ. The CDR3 loop spans 12 amino acids. CDR3 bases: TGCGCCAGCTTCGACACCACCGGGGAGCTGTTTTTT. It yields the protein CASFDTTGELFF.

The rearrangement links TRBV6-5 to TRBJ1-2, with D hard to call. Germline-derived CDR1 and CDR2 are MNHEY and SVGAGI. V was pared by 6 bases and J by 1 base, with 6 bases between. The length of the CDR3 is 12 residues. CDR3 amino acids: CASSTSNYGYTF. Written as DNA, the CDR3 is TGTGCCAGCAGCACCAGTAACTATGGCTACACCTTC.

The V and J genes are TRBV19 and TRBJ2-3; the match to TRBD1 covers 7 bases. Germline CDR1 LNHDA, CDR2 SQIVND (reference sequence). The CDR3 runs to 15 residues. V gave up 5 bases and J gave up 0 bases; unmatched junction bases: 5. The CDR3 is CASSLGQLSTDTQYF. DNA of the CDR3: TGTGCCAGTAGTTTGGGACAGCTTAGCACAGATACGCAGTATTTT.

The V and J genes are TRBV6-5 and TRBJ2-7; D remains unclear. V was trimmed by 0 bases and J by 3 bases, leaving 15 bases between them. Germline lookup yields CDR1 MNHEY and CDR2 SVGAGI. The CDR3 is made up of 16 amino acids. The CDR3 is CASSYSVYGTNYEQYF. CDR3 in DNA: TGTGCCAGCAGTTACTCAGTTTATGGCACTAACTACGAGCAGTACTTC.

The chain couples TRBV19 to TRBJ1-4, with D possibly matching TRBD1 (5 bases). The germline V gene encodes CDR1 LNHDA and CDR2 SQIVND (reference sequence). CDR3 length equals 15 residues. V lost 4 bases and J lost 1, with 10 bases in between. The CDR3, as DNA: TGTGCCAGTAGTACCTACGGGGGAACTAATGAAAAACTGTTTTTT. Translated, it gives CASSTYGGTNEKLFF.

The sample holds one count of this clone. The CDR3 spells CAVGTSGSWEDTQYF. CDR3 nucleotides: TGTGCCGTCGGGACTAGCGGGAGCTGGGAAGATACGCAGTATTTT. The chain has TRBV10-3 and TRBJ2-3; 14 nucleotides agree with TRBD2. CDR3 size: 15 residues. The V segment lost 11 bases and the J segment 5 bases; nucleotides outside the gene matches: 9. Germline CDR1 and CDR2: ENHRY and SYGVKD.

The chain couples TRBV6-5 to TRBJ1-1, with 7 bases identical to TRBD1. CDR1 and CDR2 (germline): MNHEY, SVGAGI. The CDR3 spans 14 residues. V shed 7 bases and J 9 bases; nucleotides not matched to a gene: 14. CDR3 DNA sequence: TGTGCCAGCACCTCCCCCGGGACAGCTCTTCAAGCTTTCTTT. As protein: CASTSPGTALQAFF.

The chain recombines TRBV3-1 (or the pseudogene TRBV3-2) with TRBJ2-1; 7 bases are a match to TRBD2. The CDR3 runs to 16 residues. Germline values: CDR1 LGHDT, CDR2 YNNKEL (reference sequence). V dropped 1 base and J dropped 0; count of bases not matched to a gene: 3. The CDR3 sequence: CASSQVGGSSYNEQFF. CDR3 DNA: TGTGCCAGCAGCCAAGTGGGCGGGAGCTCCTACAATGAGCAGTTCTTC.

In its sample, this clone was seen once. The genes are TRBV6-1 and TRBJ2-1, with TRBD2 matching over 8 bases. Germline trimming cut 1 base from V and 2 bases from J; bases unmatched to any gene: 4. Germline lookup yields CDR1 MNHNS and CDR2 SASEGT. The CDR3 extends over 16 amino acids. The CDR3 here is CASSEVAGGPYNEQFF. Written as DNA, the CDR3 is TGTGCCAGCAGTGAAGTGGCGGGGGGCCCCTACAATGAGCAGTTCTTC.

V usage is TRBV5-1 and J usage is TRBJ2-1; 9 bases are a match to TRBD1. Unmatched junction bases numbered 9, after V lost 4 bases and J lost 7 bases. The CDR3 has 15 residues. CDR1 and CDR2 from the germline V gene are SGHRS and YFSETQ. The CDR3 region has the DNA TGCGCCAGCAGCCCAGGACAGGGGTTGGGGAATGAGCAGTTCTTC. Translation: CASSPGQGLGNEQFF. Based on the CDR3 plus reference TRBV5-1 and TRBJ2-1, the full variable domain is KAGVTQTPRYLIKTRGQQVTLSCSPISGHRSVSWYQQTPGQGLQFLFEYFSETQRNKGNFPGRFSGRQFSNSRSEMNVSTLELGDSALYLCASSPGQGLGNEQFFGPGTRLTVL.

The chain carries TRBV11-3 and TRBJ1-1, with 8 bases identical to TRBD1. V shed 5 bases and J 5 bases; nucleotides not matched to a gene: 10. The CDR3 spans 15 residues. Germline values: CDR1 SGHNT, CDR2 YENEEA. CDR3 protein: CASSPGQGGLTEAFF. The CDR3 DNA reads as TGTGCCAGCAGCCCTGGACAGGGTGGGCTGACTGAAGCTTTCTTT.

This clone was picked up a small number of times. The rearrangement joins TRBV4-1 to TRBJ2-1, with TRBD2 identical over 14 bases. This CDR3 contains 18 residues. J was trimmed by 9 bases and V by 3 bases; bases with no gene match: 13. The germline V gene encodes CDR1 MGHRA and CDR2 YSYEKL. The CDR3 sequence is CASSQGLLGTSGSSEQFF. The CDR3 coding sequence is TGCGCCAGCAGCCAGGGACTACTTGGGACTAGCGGGAGTAGTGAGCAGTTCTTC.

This chain uses TRBV7-9 with TRBJ2-7; a possible D gene is TRBD1 (6 bases). The CDR3 runs 14 residues. The germline gives CDR1 SEHNR, CDR2 FQNEAQ (reference sequence). Trimming left V 3 bases short and J 1 base short, with 10 bases between. The CDR3 here is CASSFGQGSYEQYF. The DNA of the CDR3 is TGTGCCAGCAGCTTTGGCCAGGGGTCCTACGAGCAGTACTTC.

This clone came up a few times. The rearrangement links TRBV24-1 to TRBJ2-1; D call uncertain. V was shortened by 0 bases and J by 0 bases, with 8 bases between the two germline ends. This CDR3 has 16 residues. Germline V gives CDR1 KGHDR, CDR2 SFDVKD. The CDR3 region has the DNA TGTGCCACCAGTGATTTGGAGGTTAGCTCCTACAATGAGCAGTTCTTC. Its protein is CATSDLEVSSYNEQFF.

The chain couples TRBV19 to TRBJ1-2, with D possibly TRBD1 on 6 matching bases. The CDR3 is 13 residues long. The germline V gene encodes CDR1 LNHDA and CDR2 SQIVND (reference sequence). Trimming took off 5 bases at V and 8 bases at J, with 15 bases between the two ends. CDR3 sequence: CASSPGDIGGYTF. CDR3 DNA: TGTGCCAGTAGTCCCGGGGACATTGGGGGCTACACCTTC.

This rearrangement joins TRBV5-1 to TRBJ2-2, with a tentative D call TRBD1 (5 bases). The germline V and J ends were trimmed by 1 base and 1 base, with 11 bases remaining between them. Germline CDR1 is SGHRS and CDR2 is YFSETQ. The CDR3 is made up of 16 amino acids. CDR3 bases: TGCGCCAGCAGCTTGCTGCGGACACTGAACACCGGGGAGCTGTTTTTT. It is translated as CASSLLRTLNTGELFF.

The chain recombines TRBV9 with TRBJ2-3; 14 bases align to TRBD2. Trimming cost V 0 bases and J 4 bases; bases outside gene matches: 4. The germline CDR1 and CDR2 sequences are SGDLS and YYNGEE. The CDR3 spans 17 residues. The CDR3 region is CASSVVGTSGSSDTQYF. The CDR3 DNA reads TGTGCCAGCAGCGTAGTGGGGACTAGCGGGAGCTCAGATACGCAGTATTTT.

This chain links TRBV6-5 with TRBJ1-5; 8 bases match TRBD1. Trimming took 6 bases from V and 4 from J; bases not matched to a gene: 8. CDR3 length equals 15 residues. Germline V CDR1 and CDR2: MNHEY, SVGAGI. In DNA, the CDR3 is TGTGCCAGCAGGGTCTCAGGGGGCGCGAATCAGCCCCAGCATTTT. Translated, it gives CASRVSGGANQPQHF.

This clone is a singleton in its sample. This chain connects TRBV6-1 to TRBJ2-7; perhaps TRBD2 as D (6 bases). CDR1 is MNHNS, CDR2 SASEGT, per germline. Trimming pared 1 base from V and 2 bases from J, leaving 12 bases between. The CDR3 has 15 residues. The CDR3 region has the DNA TGTGCCAGCAGTGAAGGCTCTAGCGCCACCTACGAGCAGTACGTC. Its protein product is CASSEGSSATYEQYV.